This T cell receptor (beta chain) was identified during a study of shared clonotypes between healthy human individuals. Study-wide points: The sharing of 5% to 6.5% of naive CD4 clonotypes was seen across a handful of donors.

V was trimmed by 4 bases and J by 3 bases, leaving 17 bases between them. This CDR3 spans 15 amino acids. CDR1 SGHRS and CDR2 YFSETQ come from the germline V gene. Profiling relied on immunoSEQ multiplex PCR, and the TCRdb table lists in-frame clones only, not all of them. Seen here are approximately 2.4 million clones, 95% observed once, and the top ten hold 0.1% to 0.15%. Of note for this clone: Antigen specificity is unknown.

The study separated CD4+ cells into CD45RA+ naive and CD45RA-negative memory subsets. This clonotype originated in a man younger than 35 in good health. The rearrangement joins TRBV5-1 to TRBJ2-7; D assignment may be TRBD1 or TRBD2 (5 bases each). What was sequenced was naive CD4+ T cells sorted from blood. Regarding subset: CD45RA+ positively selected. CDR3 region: CASSIRDAAGYEQYF. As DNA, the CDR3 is TGCGCCAGCAGCATCAGGGACGCTGCCGGCTACGAGCAGTACTTC.